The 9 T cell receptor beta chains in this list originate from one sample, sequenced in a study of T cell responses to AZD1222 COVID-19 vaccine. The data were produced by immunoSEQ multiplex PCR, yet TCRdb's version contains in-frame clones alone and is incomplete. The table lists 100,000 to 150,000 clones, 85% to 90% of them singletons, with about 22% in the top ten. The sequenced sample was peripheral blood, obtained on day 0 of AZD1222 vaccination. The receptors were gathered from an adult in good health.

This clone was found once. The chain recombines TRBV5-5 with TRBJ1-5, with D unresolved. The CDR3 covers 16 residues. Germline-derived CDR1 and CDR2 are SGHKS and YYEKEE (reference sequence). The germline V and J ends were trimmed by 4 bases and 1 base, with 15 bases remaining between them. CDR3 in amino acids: CASSPLPGKSNQPQHF. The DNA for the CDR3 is TGTGCCAGCAGCCCCCTGCCCGGCAAGAGCAATCAGCCCCAGCATTTT.

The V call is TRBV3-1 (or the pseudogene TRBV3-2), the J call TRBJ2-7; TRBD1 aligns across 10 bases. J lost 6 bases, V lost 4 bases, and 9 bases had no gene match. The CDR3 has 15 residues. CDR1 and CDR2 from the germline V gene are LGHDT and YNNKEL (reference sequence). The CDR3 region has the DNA TGTGCCAGCAGCCCATCCGGGACAGGGGCTTCCGAGCAGTACTTC. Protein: CASSPSGTGASEQYF.

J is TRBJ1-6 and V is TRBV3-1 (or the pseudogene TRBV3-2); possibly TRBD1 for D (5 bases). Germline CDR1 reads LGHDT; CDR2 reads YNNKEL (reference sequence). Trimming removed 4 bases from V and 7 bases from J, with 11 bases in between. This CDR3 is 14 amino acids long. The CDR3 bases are TGTGCCAGCAGCCCTGCCAGGGCCAATTCACCCCTCCACTTT. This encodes CASSPARANSPLHF.

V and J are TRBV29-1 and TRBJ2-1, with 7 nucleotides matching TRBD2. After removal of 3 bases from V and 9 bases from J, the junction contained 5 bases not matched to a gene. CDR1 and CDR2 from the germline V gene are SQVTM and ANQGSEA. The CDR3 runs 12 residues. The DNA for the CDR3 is TGCAGCGTTGAGGCGTGGGGGGGTGAGCAGTTCTTC. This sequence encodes CSVEAWGGEQFF.

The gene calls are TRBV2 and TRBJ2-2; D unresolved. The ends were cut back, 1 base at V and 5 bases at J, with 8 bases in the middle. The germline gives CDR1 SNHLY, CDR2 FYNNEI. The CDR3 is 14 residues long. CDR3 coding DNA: TGTGCCAGCAGTGAAGTGCGTAATACCGGGGAGCTGTTTTTT. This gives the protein CASSEVRNTGELFF.

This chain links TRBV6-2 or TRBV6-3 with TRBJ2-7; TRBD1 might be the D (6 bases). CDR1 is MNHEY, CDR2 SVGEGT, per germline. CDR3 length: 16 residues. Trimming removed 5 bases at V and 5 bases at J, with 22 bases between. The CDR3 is CASSKRLGHREHEQYF. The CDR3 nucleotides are TGTGCCAGCAGTAAACGTCTGGGACACAGGGAGCACGAGCAGTACTTC.

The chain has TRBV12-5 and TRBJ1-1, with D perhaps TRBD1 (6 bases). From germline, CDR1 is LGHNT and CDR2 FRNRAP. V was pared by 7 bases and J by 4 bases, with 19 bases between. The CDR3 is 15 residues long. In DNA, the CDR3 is TGTGCTAGTGCTCCTCCCACAGGGTTGACCACTGAAGCTTTCTTT. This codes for CASAPPTGLTTEAFF.

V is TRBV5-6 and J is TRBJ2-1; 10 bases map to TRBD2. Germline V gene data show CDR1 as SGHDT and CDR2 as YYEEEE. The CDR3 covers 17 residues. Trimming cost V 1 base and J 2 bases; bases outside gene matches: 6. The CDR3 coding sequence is TGTGCCAGCAGCTTGAGGACTAGCGGACTCGCCTACAATGAGCAGTTCTTC. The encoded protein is CASSLRTSGLAYNEQFF.

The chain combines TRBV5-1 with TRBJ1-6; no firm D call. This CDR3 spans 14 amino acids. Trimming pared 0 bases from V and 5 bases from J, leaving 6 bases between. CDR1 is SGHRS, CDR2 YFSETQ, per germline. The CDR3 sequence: CASSLEGNNSPLHF. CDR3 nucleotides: TGCGCCAGCAGCTTGGAAGGGAATAATTCACCCCTCCACTTT.